The present T cell receptor beta chain was sequenced within a study of T-cell memory formation after mild COVID-19. Study summary: Largely, the TCR clusters proved donor specific. Study-wide results and limits: Largely, contracting CD4+ clones fell within CM and EM, and contracting CD8+ clones within EMRA. Balance between CD4 and CD8 was seen in clones contracting day 15 to 85, and a CD4+ lean was seen in later expanders.

From germline, CDR1 is MGHRA and CDR2 YSYEKL. The CDR3 has 16 amino acids. Trimming left V 3 bases short and J 2 bases short, with 14 bases between. On this clonotype itself: Its antigen is still unknown.

Constant-segment primers and 5'RACE yielded cDNA libraries for TCR alpha and TCR beta, each carrying sample barcodes and UMIs. From the 5' RACE reads, TCRdb called clonotypes with MiXCR, one entry per CDR3 protein. The sample lists fewer than 500,000 distinct CDR3 sequences; approximately 23% were seen once. The sample consisted of PBMCs or a T cell subset sorted from them (not recorded which). This receptor was identified in an adult woman who had mild COVID-19 (a few samples of this study predate the infection). Cell type and time point are not known. The chain joins TRBV4-1 to TRBJ2-1, with a weak D call TRBD2 (6 bases). The CDR3 protein is CASSHLGRTPYNEQFF. The CDR3 region has the DNA TGCGCCAGCAGCCACCTTGGGAGGACCCCCTACAATGAGCAGTTCTTC.